Each of the 29 T cell receptor beta chains below was sequenced from the same sample in a study of T cell repertoires in cytomegalovirus infection. One entry per CDR3 protein, called by TCRdb with MiXCR from the reads. The sample holds some 280,000 distinct CDR3 sequences, around 15% seen once. The specimen sequenced was PBMCs. Receptor source: a human donor in good health (CMV status not recorded). Some clones in this sample may be carry-over from other donors' samples.

This clonotype appeared many times. The V gene is TRBV7-6, the J gene TRBJ2-7, with 11 bases fitting TRBD2. The V and J ends lost 3 bases and 7 bases, in that order; junction bases with no gene match: 8. Germline lookup yields CDR1 SGHVS and CDR2 FNYEAQ. This CDR3 contains 15 residues. CDR3 in amino acids: CASSFSLAGAQEQYF. DNA for the CDR3: TGTGCCAGCAGCTTCTCACTAGCGGGAGCTCAGGAGCAGTACTTC.

V is TRBV20-1 and J is TRBJ2-7; 9 positions match TRBD1. Trimming removed 6 bases from V and 3 bases from J; junction bases left unmatched: 12. Germline CDR1 DFQATT, CDR2 SNEGSKA (reference sequence). CDR3 size: 15 residues. The CDR3 sequence is CSAGRHGTGIYEQYF. The CDR3 nucleotides read TGCAGTGCAGGTAGACACGGGACAGGGATCTACGAGCAGTACTTC.

This clonotype was seen repeatedly, ten times or more. The gene calls are TRBV7-9 and TRBJ2-3, with 11 bases identical to TRBD2. This CDR3 has 17 amino acids. With V trimmed by 4 bases and J by 5 bases, 11 bases remained unmatched. The germline CDR1 and CDR2 sequences are SEHNR and FQNEAQ (reference sequence). The CDR3 bases are TGTGCCAGCAGCTCTCCATTTAGCGGGAGGGCCGAAGATACGCAGTATTTT. It encodes CASSSPFSGRAEDTQYF.

In this sample, this clonotype turned up many times. The V call is TRBV19, the J call TRBJ1-4; perhaps TRBD1 as D (5 bases). The CDR3 runs 15 residues. V was pared by 9 bases and J by 4 bases, with 18 bases between. CDR1 LNHDA and CDR2 SQIVND come from the germline V gene (reference sequence). The CDR3 reads CASTQGAVDNEKLFF. In DNA, the CDR3 is TGTGCCAGCACCCAAGGGGCAGTTGATAATGAAAAACTGTTTTTT.

At least ten counts were recorded for this clonotype. This rearrangement joins TRBV7-9 to TRBJ1-2; D may be TRBD1 (6 bases). V shed 0 bases and J shed 3 bases, with 17 bases lying between them. This CDR3 region has 17 residues. Per germline, CDR1 SEHNR and CDR2 FQNEAQ (reference sequence). The CDR3 DNA sequence: TGTGCCAGCAGCTTAGCTTCAGGGGTTTGGACAGACTATGGCTACACCTTC. It encodes CASSLASGVWTDYGYTF.

The J gene is TRBJ2-1, the V gene TRBV10-3, with a weak D call TRBD2 (5 bases). Germline CDR1 is ENHRY and CDR2 is SYGVKD. Trimming left V 0 bases short and J 6 bases short, with 15 bases between. The CDR3 runs 16 residues. DNA of the CDR3: TGTGCCATCAGTGAGTCCGGGCGGGCCGCTCTCAATGAGCAGTTCTTC. The encoded protein is CAISESGRAALNEQFF.

This clonotype has only a few counts. The chain has TRBV9 and TRBJ2-1; 7 bases match TRBD2. V dropped 1 base and J dropped 8; count of bases not matched to a gene: 9. Germline CDR1 and CDR2: SGDLS and YYNGEE. This CDR3 is 15 amino acids long. CDR3: CASSVRGSFTDEQFF. The CDR3 DNA follows: TGTGCCAGCAGCGTACGCGGGAGTTTTACGGATGAGCAGTTCTTC.

This clonotype occurred a few times. V and J are TRBV28 and TRBJ2-7; 8 nucleotides line up with TRBD1. The J segment lost 0 bases and the V segment lost 5 bases, leaving 3 bases of the junction unmatched. This CDR3 region has 14 residues. In germline, CDR1 is MDHEN, CDR2 SYDVKM. CDR3 sequence (DNA): TGTGCCAGCAGTAGCCAGGGGGCCTCCTACGAGCAGTACTTC. This translates into CASSSQGASYEQYF.

There are many counts of this clonotype. This chain joins TRBV6-5 and TRBJ2-1; no clear D gene. The germline V gene has CDR1 MNHEY and CDR2 SVGAGI. The length of the CDR3 is 14 residues. V lost 2 bases to trimming and J lost 7 bases, with 12 bases between them. The DNA of the CDR3 is TGTGCCAGCAGTTACACCGCTTTAGGAAATGAGCAGTTCTTC. This gives the protein CASSYTALGNEQFF.

This clonotype was seen a few times. The chain recombines TRBV19 with TRBJ1-1, with D unclear. V was cut by 5 bases and J by 2 bases, with 15 bases left in between. The CDR3 is 15 residues long. Germline V gene sequence: CDR1 LNHDA, CDR2 SQIVND (reference sequence). The CDR3 region is CASSASGWDNTEAFF. CDR3 nucleotide sequence: TGTGCCAGTAGTGCCTCGGGATGGGATAACACTGAAGCTTTCTTT. Complete variable domain (other parts from reference TRBV19 and TRBJ1-1): DGGITQSPKYLFRKEGQNVTLSCEQNLNHDAMYWYRQDPGQGLRLIYYSQIVNDFQKGDIAEGYSVSREKKESFPLTVTSAQKNPTAFYLCASSASGWDNTEAFFGQGTRLTVV.

Only a few counts were recorded for this clonotype. The V call is TRBV29-1, the J call TRBJ2-2; D is perhaps TRBD1 (6 bases). The germline V gene has CDR1 SQVTM and CDR2 ANQGSEA. This CDR3 has 14 residues. Between the trimmed V and J ends, which lost 6 bases and 7 bases, there was a span of 18 bases. The CDR3: CSVLTRPQGGELFF. CDR3 DNA sequence: TGCAGCGTATTGACCCGACCACAGGGCGGGGAGCTGTTTTTT.

This clonotype was seen repeatedly, ten times or more. The rearrangement uses TRBV12-3 or TRBV12-4 and TRBJ2-5; TRBD1 matches at 8 bases. This CDR3 comprises 15 residues. V shed 5 bases, J shed 2 bases, and the junction held 7 bases outside the gene matches. The CDR3 nucleotides read TGTGCCAGCAGTCCCCGGGACAGGTTACAAGAGACCCAGTACTTC. Translated: CASSPRDRLQETQYF.

The V and J genes are TRBV6-6 and TRBJ2-7; 8 nucleotides align to TRBD1. Germline-derived CDR1 and CDR2 are MNHNY and SVGAGI (reference sequence). This CDR3 is 15 amino acids long. The V gene end was trimmed by 5 bases and the J gene end by 3 bases; junction bases not matched to a gene: 9. The CDR3 region is CASSGPDRVGYEQYF. CDR3 coding DNA: TGTGCCAGCAGTGGCCCGGACAGGGTGGGCTACGAGCAGTACTTC.

This clonotype was seen many times. The V call is TRBV7-2, the J call TRBJ1-3; D is unclear. There are 14 residues in the CDR3. Germline-derived CDR1 and CDR2 are SGHTA and FQGNSA. V gave up 3 bases and J gave up 4 bases, with 10 bases separating them. CDR3 DNA sequence: TGTGCCAGCAGCTTGATCGGTCGGGGAAACACCATATATTTT. Protein: CASSLIGRGNTIYF.

The gene calls are TRBV12-3 or TRBV12-4 and TRBJ1-6; D is unclear. The CDR3 has 12 amino acids. V dropped 6 bases and J dropped 6 bases, with 6 bases sitting between them. The CDR3 DNA is TGTGCCAGCAGCTCAGCTAATTCACCCCTCCACTTT. This translates into CASSSANSPLHF.

This clonotype was counted a few times. The chain joins TRBV19 to TRBJ2-1, with 11 bases that match TRBD2. The V gene's germline CDR1 is LNHDA and CDR2 SQIVND (reference sequence). The CDR3 is 15 residues long. The ends lost 0 bases at V and 5 bases at J; junction bases unmatched: 0. CDR3 coding DNA: TGTGCCAGTAGTATAGAGGGACTAGCGGACAATGAGCAGTTCTTC. It encodes CASSIEGLADNEQFF.

This clonotype was detected a few times. The chain is built from TRBV2 and TRBJ2-7; tentatively, D is TRBD1 (5 bases). The V end was cut by 0 bases, the J end by 0 bases, with 9 bases between. The CDR3 is 15 residues long. Germline CDR1 SNHLY, CDR2 FYNNEI. CDR3 residues: CASSEAGVSSYEQYF. The CDR3 DNA reads TGTGCCAGCAGTGAAGCAGGGGTTAGCTCCTACGAGCAGTACTTC.

The rearrangement links TRBV2 to TRBJ1-5, with D hard to call. Germline CDR1 reads SNHLY; CDR2 reads FYNNEI. Trimming pared 6 bases from V and 5 bases from J, leaving 17 bases between. The CDR3 contains 15 residues. The CDR3 bases are TGTGCCAGCAGACCGGACGGGAGGTTACATCAGCCCCAGCATTTT. As protein: CASRPDGRLHQPQHF.

This clonotype came up a few times. The rearrangement joins TRBV5-5 to TRBJ2-3; no reliable D call. CDR3 size: 12 residues. Per germline, CDR1 SGHKS and CDR2 YYEKEE (reference sequence). Trimming removed 0 bases at V and 7 bases at J, with 6 bases between. The CDR3 sequence is CASSLDTYTQYF. The CDR3 DNA sequence: TGTGCCAGCAGCTTGGACACCTATACGCAGTATTTT.

This clonotype was recorded many times. Germline is not matched at one junction end, which may reflect a read error. CDR3 in amino acids: CSARADKTYEQYF. The CDR3 DNA reads TGCAGTGCGAGAGCGGACAAAACTTACGAGCAGTACTTC. This sequence joins TRBV20-1 and TRBJ2-7; D tentatively fits TRBD1 or TRBD2 (5 bases each). The CDR3 length is 13 residues. Germline V CDR1 and CDR2: DFQATT, SNEGSKA (reference sequence).

The genes are TRBV20-1 and TRBJ2-7; TRBD1 aligns across 9 bases. The CDR3 runs 14 residues. Trimming took 3 bases from V and 3 from J; bases not matched to a gene: 6. Looked up from germline, CDR1 is DFQATT and CDR2 is SNEGSKA (reference sequence). The CDR3 here is CSARPPGQGYEQYF. DNA for the CDR3: TGCAGTGCTAGGCCGCCGGGACAGGGCTACGAGCAGTACTTC.

This clonotype was recorded many times. The V gene is TRBV4-2, the J gene TRBJ2-7; 9 nucleotides match TRBD1. Germline loops: CDR1 LGHNA, CDR2 YNFKEQ. Trimming cost V 3 bases and J 6 bases; bases outside gene matches: 9. The CDR3 contains 15 residues. The CDR3 DNA sequence: TGTGCCAGCAGCCAGGCCGGGACAGGGTCGGTCGAGCAGTACTTC. This encodes CASSQAGTGSVEQYF.

The sample holds many counts of this clonotype. V and J are TRBV5-8 and TRBJ2-2; D might be TRBD1 or TRBD2, each matching 5 bases. Trimming took off 7 bases at V and 7 bases at J, with 11 bases between the two ends. This CDR3 is built from 12 residues. Per the germline V gene, CDR1 is SGHTS and CDR2 is YDEGEE. The CDR3 coding sequence is TGTGCCAGCGATTGGGGGTTCGGGGAGCTGTTTTTT. Amino acids: CASDWGFGELFF.

The chain recombines TRBV29-1 with TRBJ2-2; D perhaps matches TRBD2 (7 bases). The CDR3 is made up of 14 amino acids. CDR1 is SQVTM, CDR2 ANQGSEA, per germline. Trimming shortened V by 4 bases and J by 5 bases, and 14 bases separated the two germline ends. The CDR3 nucleotides read TGCAGCGTTGTCGGGGGGCGAGGGACCGGGGAGCTGTTTTTT. This gives the protein CSVVGGRGTGELFF.

J is TRBJ2-3 and V is TRBV7-9; 9 bases are a match to TRBD1. The CDR3 has 16 residues. The germline V gene encodes CDR1 SEHNR and CDR2 FQNEAQ (reference sequence). Trimming took 5 bases from V and 4 from J; bases not matched to a gene: 10. CDR3 coding DNA: TGTGCCAGCAGCCCCAGGACAGGGGCGGTGGCAGATACGCAGTATTTT. Protein sequence: CASSPRTGAVADTQYF.

V gene TRBV28 combines with J gene TRBJ2-1; 9 bases fit TRBD1. The germline gives CDR1 MDHEN, CDR2 SYDVKM. V lost 5 bases, J lost 4 bases, and 6 bases stayed unmatched. The CDR3 length is 15 residues. CDR3 amino acids: CASSHRDRVYNEQFF. CDR3 coding DNA: TGTGCCAGCAGTCACCGGGACAGGGTGTACAATGAGCAGTTCTTC.

A note on this clonotype: The junction departs from the called germline gene at one end, perhaps through a read error. J is TRBJ2-5 and V is TRBV5-3; D is possibly TRBD1 (5 bases). TRBV5-3 has ORF status, its function being uncertain. The CDR3 is 13 amino acids. CDR3 protein: CASSYDRQETQYF. CDR3 DNA sequence: TGTGCCAGCAGCTATGACAGACAAGAGACCCAGTACTTC.

In its sample, this clonotype was seen many times. The chain couples TRBV12-3 or TRBV12-4 to TRBJ2-3; the D is unclear. This CDR3 has 14 residues. The V end lost 0 bases, the J end lost 2 bases, and 6 bases lay between the germline ends. The CDR3 nucleotides are TGTGCCAGCAGTTTAGCGGACCCCACAGATACGCAGTATTTT. It yields the protein CASSLADPTDTQYF.

CDR3 residues: CATSRLNQKLFF. The CDR3 bases are TGTGCCACCAGCAGATTGAACCAAAAACTGTTTTTT. This chain links TRBV15 with TRBJ1-4; D call uncertain. V was shortened by 2 bases and J by 9 bases, with 7 bases between the two germline ends. Per the germline V gene, CDR1 is LNHNV and CDR2 is YYDKDF (reference sequence). This CDR3 is built from 12 residues.